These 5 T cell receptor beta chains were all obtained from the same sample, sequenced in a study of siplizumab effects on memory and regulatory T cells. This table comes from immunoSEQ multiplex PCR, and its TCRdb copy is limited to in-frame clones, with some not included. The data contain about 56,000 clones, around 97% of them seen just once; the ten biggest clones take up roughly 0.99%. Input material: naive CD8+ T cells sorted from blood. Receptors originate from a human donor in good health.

The CDR3 coding sequence is TGCAGCGTTGAAGATGCGGGAGGACAGGGGAACTCCTACGAGCAGTACTTC. Its translation: CSVEDAGGQGNSYEQYF. This sequence joins TRBV29-1 and TRBJ2-7; D may be TRBD1 (9 bases). V lost 0 bases, J lost 0 bases, and 18 bases lay in between. The CDR3 totals 17 residues. Germline CDR1 reads SQVTM; CDR2 reads ANQGSEA.

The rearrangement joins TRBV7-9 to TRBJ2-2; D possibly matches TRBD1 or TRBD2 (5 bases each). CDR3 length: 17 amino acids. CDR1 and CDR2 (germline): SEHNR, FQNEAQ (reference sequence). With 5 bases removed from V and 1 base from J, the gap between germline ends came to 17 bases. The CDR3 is CASSQGGAGRNTGELFF. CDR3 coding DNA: TGTGCCAGCAGCCAAGGTGGGGCAGGGAGGAACACCGGGGAGCTGTTTTTT.

CDR3 in DNA: TGTGCCAGCAGCGCACCCACCGCCGCAATACAGGGGAATGAGCAGTTCTTC. It translates to CASSAPTAAIQGNEQFF. This sequence joins TRBV7-9 and TRBJ2-1, with 7 bases lining up with TRBD1. The V gene's germline CDR1 is SEHNR and CDR2 FQNEAQ (reference sequence). The trim removed 5 bases at V and 7 bases at J, leaving 17 bases unmatched. The CDR3 has 17 amino acids.

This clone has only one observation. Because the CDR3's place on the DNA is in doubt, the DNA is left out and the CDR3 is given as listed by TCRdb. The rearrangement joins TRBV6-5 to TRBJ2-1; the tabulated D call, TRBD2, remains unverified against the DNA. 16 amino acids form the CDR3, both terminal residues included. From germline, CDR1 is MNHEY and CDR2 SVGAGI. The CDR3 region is CASSSSTGSSYNEQFF.

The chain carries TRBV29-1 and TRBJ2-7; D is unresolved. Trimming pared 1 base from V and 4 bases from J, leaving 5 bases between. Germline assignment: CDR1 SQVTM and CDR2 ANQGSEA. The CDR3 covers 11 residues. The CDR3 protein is CSVEVGYEQYF. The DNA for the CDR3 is TGCAGCGTTGAAGTCGGGTACGAGCAGTACTTC.